A single sample is the source of the 5 T cell receptor beta chains below, sequenced in a study of blood T cells in healthy people across ages. It was with a sample-barcoded 5' primer and a J-beta primer mix that a second PCR of roughly 7 to 12 cycles was run. TCRdb re-called the 5' RACE reads with MiXCR, one entry per CDR3 protein. This sample has hundreds of thousands of distinct CDR3 sequences, with about 48% found just once. The sequencing sample was made of blood. The receptor set was obtained from a man aged 25-45 years in good health.

The CDR3 region is CASSLNTPPGEQYF. CDR3 nucleotides: TGCGCCAGCAGCTTGAACACACCACCGGGCGAGCAGTACTTC. This chain links TRBV5-1 with TRBJ2-7; no clear D. In germline, CDR1 is SGHRS, CDR2 YFSETQ. CDR3 length: 14 residues. V was clipped by 1 base and J by 6 bases, with 14 bases between them.

This clonotype showed up just a few times. J is TRBJ1-1 and V is TRBV3-1, with D possibly TRBD1 on 5 matching bases. With 0 bases removed from V and 12 bases from J, the gap between germline ends came to 14 bases. Germline values: CDR1 LGHDT, CDR2 YNNKEL (reference sequence). The CDR3 is made up of 13 amino acids. Written as DNA, the CDR3 is TGTGCCAGCAGCCAAGAGGGACCTCGGGCAACTTTCTTT. Translation: CASSQEGPRATFF.

This clonotype was seen more than once but under ten times. Relative to the germline gene, one junction end is altered; a read error may explain this. The V and J genes are TRBV12-3 or TRBV12-4 and TRBJ2-7; 7 bases map to TRBD1. The CDR3 is 12 residues long. The CDR3 DNA reads as TGTGCCGGCAGACGGACAGGTTACGAGCAGTACTTC. As protein: CAGRRTGYEQYF.

As concerns this clonotype: Being one base from a much bigger clone, this may be a read error. The chain carries TRBV13 and TRBJ2-6; no clear D gene. Germline V gives CDR1 PRHDT, CDR2 FYEKMQ (reference sequence). V lost 3 bases and J 0 bases, leaving 3 bases between the germline ends. The CDR3 length is 14 residues. CDR3 sequence reads: CASSFHSGANVLTF. The CDR3 nucleotides read TGTGCCAGCAGCTTTCACTCTGGGGCCAACGTCCTGACTTTC.

The gene calls are TRBV7-6 and TRBJ2-3; D might be TRBD2 (6 bases). CDR1 and CDR2 (germline): SGHVS, FNYEAQ. This CDR3 is built from 16 residues. V was shortened by 2 bases and J by 4 bases, with 16 bases between the two germline ends. DNA of the CDR3: TGTGCCAGCAGCTTACGCTTAGGGTCTAGCGCAGATACGCAGTATTTT. Its translation: CASSLRLGSSADTQYF.